This T cell receptor (beta chain) was recovered during a study of OX40 agonist ivuxolimab in advanced cancers. This table comes from immunoSEQ multiplex PCR, and its TCRdb copy is limited to in-frame clones, with some not included. The sample includes roughly 80,000 clones, 85% seen only once; the top ten take around 1.8%. CDR1 is SGHTA, CDR2 FQGNSA, per germline. Trimming took 5 bases from V and 6 from J; bases not matched to a gene: 7. The CDR3 is 16 residues long. The sequencing here drew on CD4+ or CD8+ T cells sorted from blood, taken in a trial of the OX40 agonist ivuxolimab. The chain combines TRBV7-2 with TRBJ2-2, with TRBD2 matching over 12 bases. The receptor's source is an adult with an advanced solid tumor such as melanoma, head and neck, liver or kidney cancer. The CDR3 spells CASSPRTSGNAGELFF. The CDR3 bases are TGTGCCAGCAGCCCAAGGACTAGCGGGAATGCCGGGGAGCTGTTTTTT.